This paragraph reports one TCR beta chain. A read error is the likely source, as a far larger clone sits one nucleotide away. This specimen belongs to a study of shared clonotypes between healthy human individuals. CDR3 size: 12 residues. Germline CDR1 and CDR2: SQVTM and ANQGSEA. When replicate PCRs were run on unsorted PBMC, they used approximately 300 ng DNA, tens of thousands of T cell genomes. Per the study methods: Junction-only sequences without quality scores were provided by ImmunoSEQ, so filtering was different. Clones were read by immunoSEQ multiplex PCR, and TCRdb kept only the in-frame ones, dropping some. That table is the source of V, J and clone size, and D and trimming were worked out from the DNA. The sample holds fewer than 600,000 clones, around three quarters seen once.

What was sequenced was PBMCs. The J gene is TRBJ1-2, the V gene TRBV29-1; D call uncertain. This receptor was taken from a woman aged 40 to 49 in good health. Some clones in this sample may be carry-over from other donors' samples. This chain's CDR3 is CSVEDHNHGYTF. The CDR3 coding sequence is TGCAGCGTTGAAGACCATAACCATGGCTACACCTTC.